This T cell receptor beta chain was obtained from a study of cytomegalovirus exposure and HLA in healthy donors. Study-wide background: HLA-typed donors were the source of some 85 million unique TCRs, which an early data release held.

V lost 1 base and J lost 2, with 15 bases in between. The V gene's germline CDR1 is SGHDN and CDR2 FVKESK. This CDR3 has 17 amino acids. Points on this clone: Its antigen is still unknown.

Study-wide results and limits: In a later analysis, at a false discovery rate of 0.05, 15,000 to 20,000 TCR beta sequences were associated with HLA alleles. Published work reported that the classifier diagnosed cytomegalovirus status with high specificity and sensitivity.

It was with 60 Vbeta and 13 Jbeta primers that the PCR ran. The assay was immunoSEQ multiplex PCR, and TCRdb's table has in-frame clones only and misses some. In all, the sample yields 130,000 or so clones. The chain combines TRBV14 with TRBJ2-1; D perhaps matches TRBD2 (6 bases). This TCR was recovered from a woman in her thirties or forties in good health and CMV-seropositive. The specimen sequenced was PBMCs. CDR3 DNA: TGTGCCAGCAGCCAAGGAAAGGGCCGGGGGACCTACAATGAGCAGTTCTTC. This sequence encodes CASSQGKGRGTYNEQFF. Complete variable domain (other parts from reference TRBV14 and TRBJ2-1): EAGVTQFPSHSVIEKGQTVTLRCDPISGHDNLYWYRRVMGKEIKFLLHFVKESKQDESGMPNNRFLAERTGGTYSTLKVQPAELEDSGVYFCASSQGKGRGTYNEQFFGPGTRLTVL.